This TCR beta chain originates from a study of cytotoxic CD8 clonotypes in ibrutinib-treated CLL. Study-level points and caveats: Clonality rose at ibrutinib response, held steady in sustained remission, and fell toward baseline at progression. Starting clonality was above that of age-matched healthy donors and tracked circulating CD8+ T-cell counts. Investigators sampled sustained-remission and progressing patients at differing times.

V was clipped by 0 bases and J by 0 bases, with 9 bases between them. The CDR3 runs 16 residues. Germline V lookup: CDR1 MNHEY, CDR2 SVGAGI. Measured with immunoSEQ multiplex PCR; TCRdb has only the in-frame clones, and not every one. The table shows approximately 280,000 clones, with roughly three quarters occurring only once. A remark on this clone: What it binds is not known.

The sequence was obtained from a human donor with chronic lymphocytic leukemia. Sequencing was performed on PBMCs, taken at disease progression, from a patient treated with ibrutinib. The gene calls are TRBV6-5 and TRBJ1-3; D is uncertain. The DNA of the CDR3 is TGTGCCAGCAGTTACTCTGTGGCCTCCTCTGGAAACACCATATATTTT. The encoded protein is CASSYSVASSGNTIYF.